Below, one T cell receptor (beta chain) is given with its context. This clone was seen more than once but under ten times. Its specific antigen is unknown. One base away there is no much larger clone; base qualities are not given. This record belongs to a study of siplizumab effects on memory and regulatory T cells (dated by TCRdb to between 2018 and 2020). As for the study more broadly: The study looked at the effect of siplizumab, an anti-CD2 antibody, on alloreactive T-cell subsets in allogeneic mixed lymphocyte reactions made from human PBMCs. What the research found in general, with its limitations: For roughly 75-95% of proliferating CD4+ or CD8+ clones, no naive or memory phenotype could be assigned. Unstimulated naive T cells appeared more diverse than memory T cells, and naive cells seemed to contribute substantially to the alloresponse. Siplizumab significantly reduced the cumulative frequency of alloreactive sequences traceable to unstimulated CD4+ memory T cells. The suppressive function of proliferating Tregs from siplizumab cultures was not functionally confirmed. Among mappable alloreactive CD4+ clones, an average Treg-derived fraction of roughly 71% was observed with siplizumab, compared with less than 35% in control reactions. Sequences below about 10^-5 frequency were poorly captured, so only a minor fraction of alloreactive clones could be mapped to unstimulated subsets.

Additional sequencing covered unstimulated subsets from three donor pairs, namely CD8+ effector memory, CD4+ naive, CD8+ TEMRA, CD4+ memory and CD8+ naive. TCRbeta CDR3 sequencing was performed on sorted unstimulated T cells and on proliferating T cells recovered from mixed lymphocyte reactions. Fresh whole blood from 9 to 11 HLA-typed healthy donors was used to isolate PBMCs. The germline V gene specifies SQVTM as CDR1 and ANQGSEA as CDR2. The CDR3, cysteine through phenylalanine, is 12 amino acids long. CDR3 DNA is the only sequence kept; it has 36 bases, read in frame from the first base. V is pared back by 4 bases and J by 0 bases, with 4 bases lying between the germline termini. The library relied on the immunoSEQ multiplex PCR assay. Around 94,000 TCR templates per sample were assayed on the deep sequencing platform. Genomic DNA extracted from sorted T cells was the material used for TCRbeta CDR3 sequencing. The authors' pipeline ran thus. Clonal analysis of TCRbeta CDR3 data was done in the R programming language. Alloreactive CD4+ and CD8+ clones were defined by comparing unstimulated samples with post-reaction CFSE-low samples. Regulatory or non-regulatory origin was assigned to alloreactive CD4+ clones by matching of sequences to sorted unstimulated Treg and non-Treg repertoires. The immuneACCESS repertoire file appears here via TCRdb, limited to in-frame rearrangements. These files lack a portion of the clones; in checked studies, under half of the deficit traces to unresolved V genes, and the cause of the others is not known. Clone size and V and J calls were adopted from that table, with D and trimming inferred from the DNA. Across this sample there are tens of thousands of clones, with more than 75% seen only once. Approximately 0.3% of the sample goes to the ten largest clones.

The TCR originated in a human donor in good health. The chain uses TRBV29-1 and TRBJ1-5; the D gene assignment is ambiguous. Sequencing was performed on naive CD8+ T cells sorted from blood. What the cell subset or site label conveys for this sample: unstimulated naive T cells. CDR3 region: CSVGNSNQPQHF. At the DNA level, the sequence is TGCAGCGTTGGTAATAGCAATCAGCCCCAGCATTTT. Beyond the CDR3, the reference TRBV29-1 and TRBJ1-5 genes provide the residues; the full variable domain reads: SAVISQKPSRDICQRGTSLTIQCQVDSQVTMMFWYRQQPGQSLTLIATANQGSEATYESGFVIDKFPISRPNLTFSTLTVSNMSPEDSSIYLCSVGNSNQPQHFGDGTRLSIL.